The 21 T cell receptor beta chains reported below all come from one sample, sequenced in a study of vaccination and CD4 T cells after COVID-19. Treatment in this sample: approximately 9-day PBMC culture with coronavirus spike peptide pools or control peptides (ViraFEST assay). These TCRs are of unknown antigen specificity. With the Oncomine TCR Beta short-read assay, DNA from cultured CD4+ T cells was sequenced. A single record per CDR3 protein comes from TCRdb applying MiXCR to the PCR reads. Counted here are roughly 10,000 distinct CDR3 sequences, 50% to 60% occurring once; the ten biggest clones make up 21%. Sequenced material: CD4+ T cells from blood, cultured in vitro. Receptors were obtained from a human donor who had recovered from COVID-19.

The chain recombines TRBV6-5 with TRBJ2-7; a possible D gene is TRBD2 (5 bases). Germline V gene data show CDR1 as MNHEY and CDR2 as SVGAGI. The CDR3 contains 12 residues. V lost 4 bases and J lost 3, with 7 bases in between. As DNA, the CDR3 is TGTGCCAGCAGTTCCGAGGGCTACGAGCAGTACTTC. Protein: CASSSEGYEQYF.

This sequence joins TRBV20-1 and TRBJ2-3; D is ambiguous. Trimming cost V 5 bases and J 0 bases, with 12 bases left between them. The CDR3 runs 14 residues. CDR1 is DFQATT, CDR2 SNEGSKA, per germline (reference sequence). The CDR3 region has the DNA TGCAGTGCTGGCTCGGGCGGTAGCACAGATACGCAGTATTTT. Amino acids: CSAGSGGSTDTQYF.

This chain uses TRBV20-1 with TRBJ1-1, with no clear D. The CDR3 loop spans 15 amino acids. Per germline, CDR1 DFQATT and CDR2 SNEGSKA (reference sequence). V lost 6 bases, J lost 10 bases, and 27 bases lay in between. The DNA of the CDR3 is TGCAGTGCGAAGAGAACTGGGTTCCTCGATATTTCAGCTTTCTTT. Translation: CSAKRTGFLDISAFF.

This clonotype was seen a few times. The chain has TRBV6-4 and TRBJ1-2, with TRBD1 identical over 8 bases. The trim removed 5 bases at V and 4 bases at J, leaving 9 bases unmatched. The CDR3 contains 15 residues. The V gene's germline CDR1 is MRHNA and CDR2 SNTAGT. In DNA, the CDR3 is TGTGCCAGCAGTCCGCAGGGGGCAGGGGGCTATGGCTACACCTTC. Amino acid sequence: CASSPQGAGGYGYTF.

This sequence joins TRBV25-1 and TRBJ1-1; perhaps TRBD1 as D (6 bases). CDR1 is MGHDK, CDR2 SYGVNS, per germline. V was shortened by 6 bases and J by 6 bases, with 14 bases between the two germline ends. The CDR3 has 13 residues. The CDR3 protein is CASRQGGLAEAFF. The DNA for the CDR3 is TGTGCCAGCAGACAGGGAGGCTTGGCTGAAGCTTTCTTT.

The chain recombines TRBV6-5 with TRBJ1-2; the match to TRBD1 covers 8 bases. Germline V gene lookup returns CDR1 MNHEY and CDR2 SVGAGI. The CDR3 runs 15 residues. V was clipped by 0 bases and J by 3 bases; unmatched bases: 3. CDR3 nucleotide sequence: TGTGCCAGCAGTTACTCATCAGGGGGCGACTATGGCTACACCTTC. Amino acids: CASSYSSGGDYGYTF.

This clonotype was seen a few times. V is TRBV20-1 and J is TRBJ1-2; TRBD1 matches at 10 bases. V dropped 6 bases and J dropped 1; count of bases not matched to a gene: 5. The CDR3 extends over 14 amino acids. Germline values: CDR1 DFQATT, CDR2 SNEGSKA (reference sequence). In nucleotides, the CDR3 is TGCAGTGCCCCAAGGACAGGGGGTAACTATGGCTACACCTTC. It is translated as CSAPRTGGNYGYTF.

The chain employs TRBV6-5 and TRBJ2-7; a possible D gene is TRBD2 (6 bases). The length of the CDR3 is 17 residues. The V and J ends lost 4 bases and 4 bases respectively, with 23 bases between them. Germline V gene sequence: CDR1 MNHEY, CDR2 SVGAGI. CDR3 nucleotide sequence: TGTGCCAGCAGTTCCCCCCGGCGGGAAGGAGTTTCGTACGAGCAGTACTTC. Translated, it gives CASSSPRREGVSYEQYF.

The chain carries TRBV11-2 and TRBJ1-1, with D possibly TRBD1 on 5 matching bases. CDR3 size: 13 residues. The V end was cut by 3 bases, the J end by 4 bases, with 9 bases between. From germline, CDR1 is SGHAT and CDR2 FQNNGV. The CDR3 reads CASSLTGGTEAFF. In DNA form, the CDR3 reads TGTGCCAGCAGCTTGACGGGGGGCACTGAAGCTTTCTTT. Together with reference TRBV11-2 and TRBJ1-1, the CDR3 gives the full variable domain: EAGVAQSPRYKIIEKRQSVAFWCNPISGHATLYWYQQILGQGPKLLIQFQNNGVVDDSQLPKDRFSAERLKGVDSTLKIQPAKLEDSAVYLCASSLTGGTEAFFGQGTRLTVV.

This clonotype was seen only a few times. The V gene is TRBV6-1, the J gene TRBJ1-5; D is ambiguous. Germline values: CDR1 MNHNS, CDR2 SASEGT. CDR3 length: 15 amino acids. V was shortened by 7 bases and J by 0 bases, with 13 bases between the two germline ends. The CDR3 loop reads CASMIGTDSNQPQHF. Written as DNA, the CDR3 is TGTGCCAGCATGATTGGTACCGATAGCAATCAGCCCCAGCATTTT.

This chain links TRBV7-2 with TRBJ2-6; D remains ambiguous. Deletions cut 4 bases from V and 0 bases from J, with 7 bases between. CDR3 length equals 15 residues. The V gene's germline CDR1 is SGHTA and CDR2 FQGNSA. The CDR3 sequence is CASSSALSGANVLTF. Written as DNA, the CDR3 is TGTGCCAGCAGCTCCGCCCTCTCTGGGGCCAACGTCCTGACTTTC.

This chain links TRBV20-1 with TRBJ1-1, with D unresolved. Per the germline V gene, CDR1 is DFQATT and CDR2 is SNEGSKA (reference sequence). The CDR3 has 15 residues. Trimming pared 5 bases from V and 4 bases from J, leaving 20 bases between. The CDR3 DNA reads TGCAGTGCTCGTAGTATGGACGGGTTAGGCACTGAAGCTTTCTTT. Translating gives CSARSMDGLGTEAFF.

The chain carries TRBV19 and TRBJ2-2; 12 bases line up with TRBD2. With 2 bases clipped from V and 5 bases from J, the junction kept 9 bases outside the gene matches. Germline loops: CDR1 LNHDA, CDR2 SQIVND (reference sequence). The CDR3 extends over 18 amino acids. The CDR3 spells CASSIRLAGGLRTGELFF. CDR3 coding DNA: TGTGCCAGTAGTATACGGCTAGCGGGAGGGCTGCGAACCGGGGAGCTGTTTTTT.

The chain uses TRBV28 and TRBJ1-3; D might be TRBD1 (6 bases). The CDR3 is made up of 14 amino acids. Germline V gene sequence: CDR1 MDHEN, CDR2 SYDVKM. Trimming took 3 bases from V and 2 from J, leaving 8 bases between them. Here the CDR3 DNA reads TGTGCCAGCAGTTTCACAGGGACTGGAAACACCATATATTTT. The encoded protein is CASSFTGTGNTIYF.

By share, this clonotype ranks as medium-sized. The DNA of the CDR3 is TGTGCCAGCAGCTTATTTAGCGGGAGTCACAATGAGCAGTTCTTC. Its translation: CASSLFSGSHNEQFF. The chain couples TRBV7-6 to TRBJ2-1; 9 nucleotides agree with TRBD2. Germline CDR1 and CDR2: SGHVS and FNYEAQ. There are 15 residues in the CDR3. Trimming at V came to 2 bases and at J to 5 bases, leaving 4 bases not matched to a gene.

The chain has TRBV20-1 and TRBJ2-7; D perhaps matches TRBD1 (5 bases). The CDR3 is made up of 13 amino acids. Looked up from germline, CDR1 is DFQATT and CDR2 is SNEGSKA (reference sequence). V was shortened by 2 bases and J by 4 bases, with 12 bases between the two germline ends. CDR3 sequence: CSARPQGLYEQYF. The DNA for the CDR3 is TGCAGTGCTAGACCCCAGGGTTTATACGAGCAGTACTTC.

This chain joins TRBV10-3 and TRBJ2-3, with 9 bases matching TRBD2. J lost 0 bases, V lost 11 bases, and 6 bases had no gene match. CDR1 ENHRY and CDR2 SYGVKD come from the germline V gene. The CDR3 runs 14 residues. The CDR3 DNA sequence: TGTGCCTCCAGGACTAGCGCTAGCACAGATACGCAGTATTTT. Its translation is CASRTSASTDTQYF.

This clonotype turned up a few times. The chain employs TRBV20-1 and TRBJ1-2; D is perhaps TRBD1 (5 bases). The CDR3 covers 14 residues. Germline assignment: CDR1 DFQATT and CDR2 SNEGSKA (reference sequence). V was cut by 5 bases and J by 1 base, with 14 bases left in between. The CDR3, as DNA: TGCAGTGCTTACCGGGACGGAAATAACTATGGCTACACCTTC. Protein product: CSAYRDGNNYGYTF.

The J gene is TRBJ1-5, the V gene TRBV27; 8 bases line up with TRBD1. The CDR3 contains 14 residues. Trimming took 6 bases from V and 6 from J; bases not matched to a gene: 7. Per germline, CDR1 MNHEY and CDR2 SMNVEV (reference sequence). CDR3 coding DNA: TGTGCCAGCAGGCGGGGGGACAGGACTCAGCCCCAGCATTTT. It translates to CASRRGDRTQPQHF.

The chain employs TRBV2 and TRBJ2-1; unclear D gene. This CDR3 spans 15 amino acids. V was cut by 9 bases and J by 0 bases, with 15 bases left in between. CDR1 and CDR2 (germline): SNHLY, FYNNEI. The CDR3 DNA reads TGTGCCAGTAGAGTCGAAAAGAGCTCCTACAATGAGCAGTTCTTC. Its translation is CASRVEKSSYNEQFF.

The rearrangement links TRBV20-1 to TRBJ2-1, with 11 positions matching TRBD2. The CDR3 extends over 12 amino acids. V lost 1 base to trimming and J lost 10 bases; unmatched junction nucleotides: 0. Germline-derived CDR1 and CDR2 are DFQATT and SNEGSKA (reference sequence). Here the CDR3 DNA reads TGCAGTGCTAGAGTAGCGGGAGGGGAGCAGTTCTTC. This codes for CSARVAGGEQFF.